The 5 T cell receptor beta chains in this list originate from one sample, sequenced in a study of CD8+CD57+ T cells in acquired aplastic anemia. The study profiled TCR beta VDJ and CDR3 using genomic DNA as template. TCRdb processed the reads anew with MiXCR; each CDR3 protein has one entry. The table includes around 200,000 distinct CDR3 sequences, 45% to 60% detected once. Patients chosen for sequencing had CD8+CD57+ cells that had expanded, as shown by flow cytometry. The sequenced sample was sorted CD4+, CD8+, or CD8+CD57+ T cells (not recorded which) from PBMCs. These receptors all stem from a human donor with aplastic anemia.

In this sample, this clonotype turned up many times. The chain uses TRBV24-1 and TRBJ2-3, with D possibly TRBD2 on 6 matching bases. Germline-derived CDR1 and CDR2 are KGHDR and SFDVKD. CDR3 length: 16 amino acids. Trimming took 0 bases from V and 2 from J, leaving 11 bases between them. CDR3 DNA sequence: TGTGCCACCAGTGATTTGCGGGGGACGGACACAGATACGCAGTATTTT. This sequence encodes CATSDLRGTDTDTQYF.

This clonotype came up many times. The rearrangement links TRBV10-3 to TRBJ2-3; TRBD2 matches 9 bases. Germline V gene data show CDR1 as ENHRY and CDR2 as SYGVKD. The ends lost 8 bases at V and 0 bases at J; junction bases unmatched: 6. CDR3 size: 15 residues. The CDR3 bases are TGTGCCATCGGAAAAGCGGGGGGAAGCACAGATACGCAGTATTTT. Its translation is CAIGKAGGSTDTQYF.

J is TRBJ1-1 and V is TRBV19, with D possibly TRBD1 on 5 matching bases. From germline, CDR1 is LNHDA and CDR2 SQIVND (reference sequence). CDR3 length: 13 residues. Trimming cost V 9 bases and J 0 bases, with 11 bases left between them. In DNA form, the CDR3 reads TGTGCCAGCAGGCCAGGGATGAACACTGAAGCTTTCTTT. It translates to CASRPGMNTEAFF. The full variable domain, rest sourced from reference TRBV19 and TRBJ1-1, is DGGITQSPKYLFRKEGQNVTLSCEQNLNHDAMYWYRQDPGQGLRLIYYSQIVNDFQKGDIAEGYSVSREKKESFPLTVTSAQKNPTAFYLCASRPGMNTEAFFGQGTRLTVV.

This clonotype has a count of ten or more. The rearrangement joins TRBV7-3 to TRBJ1-6; D perhaps matches TRBD1 (6 bases). V gave up 2 bases and J gave up 10 bases, with 12 bases separating them. CDR3 length equals 14 residues. Per germline, CDR1 SGHTA and CDR2 FQGTGA. CDR3 region: CASSLPQGTSPLHF. The CDR3 DNA follows: TGTGCCAGCAGCTTACCCCAGGGGACCTCACCCCTCCACTTT.

The chain recombines TRBV19 with TRBJ2-7, with D perhaps TRBD1 or TRBD2 (5 bases each). V shed 3 bases and J shed 5 bases, with 14 bases lying between them. The germline CDR1 and CDR2 sequences are LNHDA and SQIVND (reference sequence). The CDR3 is 14 amino acids. In DNA form, the CDR3 reads TGTGCCAGTAGTATTAGGGCAGGGACCGACGAGCAGTACTTC. It translates to CASSIRAGTDEQYF.